The next 22 T cell receptor beta chains were all read from a single sample in a study of cytomegalovirus exposure and HLA in healthy donors (dated 2017 in TCRdb). The library relied on the immunoSEQ multiplex PCR assay. This immuneACCESS table, as held by TCRdb, lists in-frame sequences with V and J called but not all clones. Of the missing ones, under half trace to an unresolved V gene in checked studies; the others have no known cause. Within this sample are approximately 99,000 clones, with approximately 95% of them counted one time only. The ten largest clones add up to 0.67% of the sample. What was sequenced was PBMCs. The receptors stem from a woman younger than 35 in good health and CMV-seronegative.

The chain has TRBV6-4 and TRBJ2-3; D is uncertain. CDR1 and CDR2 (germline): MRHNA, SNTAGT. The V end lost 2 bases, the J end lost 6 bases, and 12 bases lay between the germline ends. This CDR3 contains 14 residues. The CDR3 sequence: CASSDTSSPDTQYF. DNA for the CDR3: TGTGCCAGCAGTGACACTTCTAGTCCGGATACGCAGTATTTT.

The CDR3: CASSYGSGIGTGELFF. CDR3 nucleotides: TGTGCCAGCAGTTATGGGTCAGGGATAGGCACCGGGGAGCTGTTTTTT. J is TRBJ2-2 and V is TRBV6-5; possible D gene TRBD1, 5 bases. Germline V CDR1 and CDR2: MNHEY, SVGAGI. V was clipped by 3 bases and J by 4 bases, with 15 bases between them. The CDR3 is made up of 16 amino acids.

V and J are TRBV7-9 and TRBJ2-5, with TRBD2 matching over 12 bases. Germline CDR1 reads SEHNR; CDR2 reads FQNEAQ (reference sequence). This CDR3 has 16 amino acids. Trimming removed 8 bases from V and 5 bases from J; junction bases left unmatched: 12. The CDR3 DNA sequence: TGTGCCAGCGCATCAACTAGCGGGGGGTCGGTCGAGACCCAGTACTTC. Translated: CASASTSGGSVETQYF. Using reference TRBV7-9 and TRBJ2-5 for the parts outside the CDR3, the full variable domain is DTGVSQNPRHKITKRGQNVTFRCDPISEHNRLYWYRQTLGQGPEFLTYFQNEAQLEKSRLLSDRFSAERPKGSFSTLEIQRTEQGDSAMYLCASASTSGGSVETQYFGPGTRLLVL.

The chain joins TRBV25-1 to TRBJ1-6, with D unresolved. V was cut by 3 bases and J by 0 bases, with 6 bases left in between. The germline V gene encodes CDR1 MGHDK and CDR2 SYGVNS. The CDR3 runs 15 residues. CDR3 protein: CASSDASSYNSPLHF. The CDR3 DNA is TGTGCCAGCAGTGACGCTAGCTCCTATAATTCACCCCTCCACTTT.

V usage is TRBV6-6 and J usage is TRBJ2-7; 10 bases match TRBD1. The length of the CDR3 is 13 residues. The V gene's germline CDR1 is MNHNY and CDR2 SVGAGI (reference sequence). V lost 10 bases to trimming and J lost 1 base; unmatched junction nucleotides: 4. CDR3 sequence (DNA): TGTGCCACCAGGACAGGGGGGTCCTACGAGCAGTACTTC. Encoded protein: CATRTGGSYEQYF.

The CDR3 loop reads CAWSVRRGHGTQYF. The CDR3 nucleotides are TGTGCCTGGAGTGTACGCAGGGGGCACGGGACCCAGTACTTC. V gene TRBV30 combines with J gene TRBJ2-5; 8 positions match TRBD1. V lost 0 bases and J lost 7; bases outside the gene matches: 7. This CDR3 region has 14 residues. Germline CDR1 and CDR2: GTSNPN and SVGIG (reference sequence).

Only one count was recorded for this clone. The same CDR3 can be traced to other DNA sequences in this sample. CDR3 region: CASSLPGGGTDTQYF. CDR3 nucleotide sequence: TGTGCCAGCAGTTTGCCAGGGGGCGGAACAGATACGCAGTATTTT. This chain links TRBV28 with TRBJ2-3, with 8 bases aligning to TRBD1. The CDR3 sequence is 15 residues long. The germline CDR1 and CDR2 sequences are MDHEN and SYDVKM. Trimming took 3 bases from V and 3 from J; bases not matched to a gene: 5.

This chain connects TRBV5-1 to TRBJ2-1, with D possibly TRBD2 on 6 matching bases. Trimming left V 4 bases short and J 6 bases short, with 14 bases between. Germline CDR1 is SGHRS and CDR2 is YFSETQ. CDR3 length equals 14 residues. Here the CDR3 reads CASSLPGTPNEQFF. CDR3 DNA: TGCGCCAGCAGCCTACCGGGGACTCCCAATGAGCAGTTCTTC.

The CDR3 region is CSVEFGGGAGGIYEQFF. The CDR3 DNA is TGCAGCGTTGAATTCGGCGGGGGGGCCGGGGGCATCTATGAGCAGTTCTTC. This chain joins TRBV29-1 and TRBJ2-1; TRBD2 agrees at 9 bases. The germline V gene encodes CDR1 SQVTM and CDR2 ANQGSEA. The length of the CDR3 is 17 residues. V was clipped by 2 bases and J by 8 bases; unmatched bases: 16.

V is TRBV4-2 and J is TRBJ2-2; 8 positions agree with TRBD1. V lost 2 bases and J lost 1; bases outside the gene matches: 3. The CDR3 extends over 16 amino acids. Per the germline V gene, CDR1 is LGHNA and CDR2 is YNFKEQ. The CDR3 DNA follows: TGTGCCAGCAGCCAAACCGACAGGGGGAACACCGGGGAGCTGTTTTTT. It codes for CASSQTDRGNTGELFF.

The J gene is TRBJ2-7, the V gene TRBV19; D is possibly TRBD1 (6 bases). V lost 0 bases and J lost 1, with 10 bases in between. The length of the CDR3 is 15 residues. The V gene's germline CDR1 is LNHDA and CDR2 SQIVND (reference sequence). The CDR3, as DNA: TGTGCCAGTAGTATAGACAGGGGACCTTCCTACGAGCAGTACTTC. Protein sequence: CASSIDRGPSYEQYF.

The chain combines TRBV5-4 with TRBJ1-5; 8 bases agree with TRBD1. Germline CDR1 is SGHNT and CDR2 is YYREEE (reference sequence). J was trimmed by 1 base and V by 4 bases; bases with no gene match: 4. CDR3 size: 15 residues. CDR3 DNA sequence: TGTGCCAGCAGCACCGACAGGGGAAGCAATCAGCCCCAGCATTTT. Its translation: CASSTDRGSNQPQHF.

The genes are TRBV18 and TRBJ1-6, with 10 bases identical to TRBD1. V lost 5 bases, J lost 7 bases, and 5 bases stayed unmatched. The CDR3 runs to 15 residues. The germline gives CDR1 KGHSH, CDR2 LQKENI. The CDR3 loop is CASSKGTGVNSPLHF. The CDR3, as DNA: TGTGCCAGCTCAAAAGGGACAGGGGTAAATTCACCCCTCCACTTT.

V gene TRBV19 combines with J gene TRBJ1-4; D gene unclear. The CDR3 consists of 14 residues. V gave up 7 bases and J gave up 0 bases, with 9 bases separating them. Germline values: CDR1 LNHDA, CDR2 SQIVND (reference sequence). CDR3 loop: CASTQLSTNEKLFF. Here the CDR3 DNA reads TGTGCCAGTACCCAACTCTCAACTAATGAAAAACTGTTTTTT. Supplemented by reference TRBV19 and TRBJ1-4, the full variable domain reads DGGITQSPKYLFRKEGQNVTLSCEQNLNHDAMYWYRQDPGQGLRLIYYSQIVNDFQKGDIAEGYSVSREKKESFPLTVTSAQKNPTAFYLCASTQLSTNEKLFFGSGTQLSVL.

The rearrangement uses TRBV27 and TRBJ2-1; 11 positions match TRBD2. The CDR3 is 16 residues long. After removal of 4 bases from V and 4 bases from J, the junction contained 6 bases not matched to a gene. The germline gives CDR1 MNHEY, CDR2 SMNVEV (reference sequence). CDR3 residues: CASSSVAGGPYNEQFF. DNA of the CDR3: TGTGCCAGCAGTTCCGTAGCGGGGGGGCCTTACAATGAGCAGTTCTTC.

The chain carries TRBV28 and TRBJ1-2; 7 bases fit TRBD1. Germline lookup yields CDR1 MDHEN and CDR2 SYDVKM. The CDR3 spans 16 residues. Trimming cost V 3 bases and J 3 bases; bases outside gene matches: 10. In nucleotides, the CDR3 is TGTGCCAGCAGTTTCTACGGGACAGCTAGTTACTATGGCTACACCTTC. As protein: CASSFYGTASYYGYTF.

V and J are TRBV15 and TRBJ2-1; D uncertain. The CDR3 has 13 residues. Trimming removed 0 bases from V and 8 bases from J, with 8 bases in between. From germline, CDR1 is LNHNV and CDR2 YYDKDF (reference sequence). As DNA, the CDR3 is TGTGCCACCAGCAGAGATGTGGGCGATGAGCAGTTCTTC. It is translated as CATSRDVGDEQFF. The complete variable domain, with remaining parts taken from reference TRBV15 and TRBJ2-1, reads DAMVIQNPRYQVTQFGKPVTLSCSQTLNHNVMYWYQQKSSQAPKLLFHYYDKDFNNEADTPDNFQSRRPNTSFCFLDIRSPGLGDTAMYLCATSRDVGDEQFFGPGTRLTVL.

The chain couples TRBV19 to TRBJ2-4; D not resolved. CDR3 length: 18 residues. Germline lookup yields CDR1 LNHDA and CDR2 SQIVND (reference sequence). The ends were cut back, 0 bases at V and 2 bases at J, with 17 bases in the middle. The CDR3: CASSIDKFAGRSKNIQYF. In nucleotides, the CDR3 is TGTGCCAGTAGTATAGATAAGTTTGCAGGTCGGTCCAAAAACATTCAGTACTTC.

This clone was observed a single time. The chain recombines TRBV5-6 with TRBJ2-7, with TRBD1 matching 8 bases. Per germline, CDR1 SGHDT and CDR2 YYEEEE. V lost 4 bases and J lost 0; bases outside the gene matches: 3. The CDR3 is made up of 14 amino acids. CDR3 in amino acids: CASSDRGSSYEQYF. The CDR3 nucleotides are TGTGCCAGCAGCGACAGGGGAAGCTCCTACGAGCAGTACTTC.

This rearrangement joins TRBV27 to TRBJ2-1; 9 nucleotides match TRBD1. The germline gives CDR1 MNHEY, CDR2 SMNVEV (reference sequence). V shed 7 bases, J shed 6 bases, and the junction held 10 bases outside the gene matches. The CDR3 runs to 15 residues. The CDR3 sequence: CASTPPGGQGNEQFF. The CDR3 DNA sequence: TGTGCCAGCACCCCTCCGGGGGGACAGGGCAATGAGCAGTTCTTC.

The chain uses TRBV5-6 and TRBJ1-5; 8 bases are a match to TRBD1. The CDR3 is made up of 14 amino acids. The junction had 0 bases not matched to a gene; V was cut back by 4 bases and J by 0 bases. Germline CDR1 and CDR2: SGHDT and YYEEEE. The chain's CDR3 is CASSTGGSNQPQHF. In DNA form, the CDR3 reads TGTGCCAGCAGCACAGGGGGTAGCAATCAGCCCCAGCATTTT.

In its sample, this clone was seen a few times. V usage is TRBV30 and J usage is TRBJ2-3; 8 nucleotides line up with TRBD2. Losses at the gene ends were 0 bases for V and 0 bases for J; bases not matched to a gene: 11. Germline assignment: CDR1 GTSNPN and CDR2 SVGIG (reference sequence). The CDR3 has 18 residues. This chain's CDR3 is CAWSVQWRSGGSTDTQYF. CDR3 coding DNA: TGTGCCTGGAGTGTACAATGGAGGAGCGGGGGAAGCACAGATACGCAGTATTTT.